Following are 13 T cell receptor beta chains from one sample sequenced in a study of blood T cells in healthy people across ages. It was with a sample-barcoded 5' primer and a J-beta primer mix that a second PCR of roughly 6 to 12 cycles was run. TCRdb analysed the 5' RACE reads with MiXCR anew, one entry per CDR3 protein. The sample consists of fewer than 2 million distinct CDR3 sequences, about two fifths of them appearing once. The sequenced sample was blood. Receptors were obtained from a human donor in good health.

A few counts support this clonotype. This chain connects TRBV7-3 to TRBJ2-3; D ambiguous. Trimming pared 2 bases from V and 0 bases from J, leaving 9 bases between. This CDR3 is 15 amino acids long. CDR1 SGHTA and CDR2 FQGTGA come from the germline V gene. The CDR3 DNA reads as TGTGCCAGCAGCTTATTGCACATTAGCACAGATACGCAGTATTTT. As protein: CASSLLHISTDTQYF.

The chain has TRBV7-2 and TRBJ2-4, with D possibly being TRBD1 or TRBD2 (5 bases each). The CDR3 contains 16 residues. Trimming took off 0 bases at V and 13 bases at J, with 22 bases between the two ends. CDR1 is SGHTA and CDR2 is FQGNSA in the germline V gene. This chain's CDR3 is CASSLAGTGYNNEQYF. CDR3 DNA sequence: TGTGCCAGCAGCTTAGCCGGGACGGGGTACAACAATGAGCAGTACTTC. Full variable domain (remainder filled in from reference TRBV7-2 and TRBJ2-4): GAGVSQSPSNKVTEKGKDVELRCDPISGHTALYWYRQSLGQGLEFLIYFQGNSAPDKSGLPSDRFSAERTGGSVSTLTIQRTQQEDSAVYLCASSLAGTGYNNEQYFGAGTRLSVL.

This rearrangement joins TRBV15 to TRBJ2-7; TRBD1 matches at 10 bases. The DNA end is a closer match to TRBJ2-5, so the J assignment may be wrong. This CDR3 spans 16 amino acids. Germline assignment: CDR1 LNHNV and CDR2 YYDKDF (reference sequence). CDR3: CATSRFRDRGGETQYF. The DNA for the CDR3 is TGTGCCACCAGCAGATTCCGGGACAGGGGAGGCGAGACCCAGTACTTC.

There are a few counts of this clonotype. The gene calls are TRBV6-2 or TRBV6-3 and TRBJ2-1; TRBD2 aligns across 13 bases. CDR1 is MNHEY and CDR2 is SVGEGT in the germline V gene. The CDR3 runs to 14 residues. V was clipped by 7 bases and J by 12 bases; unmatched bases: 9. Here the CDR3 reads CASTETSGGQGQFF. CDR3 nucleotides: TGTGCCAGCACCGAGACTAGCGGGGGGCAGGGGCAGTTCTTC.

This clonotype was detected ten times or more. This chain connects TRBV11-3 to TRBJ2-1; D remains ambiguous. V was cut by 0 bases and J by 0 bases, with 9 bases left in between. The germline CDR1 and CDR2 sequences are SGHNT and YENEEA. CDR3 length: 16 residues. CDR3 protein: CASSLDRRSSYNEQFF. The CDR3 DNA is TGTGCCAGCAGCTTAGATAGACGGAGCTCCTACAATGAGCAGTTCTTC.

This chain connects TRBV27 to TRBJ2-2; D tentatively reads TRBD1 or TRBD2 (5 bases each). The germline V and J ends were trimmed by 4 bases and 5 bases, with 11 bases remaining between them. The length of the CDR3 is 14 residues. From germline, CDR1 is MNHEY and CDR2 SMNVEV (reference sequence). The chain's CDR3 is CASSWDGETGELFF. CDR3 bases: TGTGCCAGCAGTTGGGACGGGGAAACCGGGGAGCTGTTTTTT.

The CDR3: CASSQGPSHF. CDR3 nucleotide sequence: TGTGCCAGCAGCCAAGGCCCCTCGCATTTT. V and J are TRBV3-1 and TRBJ1-5; no firm D call. V was pared by 1 base and J by 15 bases, with 7 bases between. CDR3 length: 10 residues. Germline V lookup: CDR1 LGHDT, CDR2 YNNKEL (reference sequence).

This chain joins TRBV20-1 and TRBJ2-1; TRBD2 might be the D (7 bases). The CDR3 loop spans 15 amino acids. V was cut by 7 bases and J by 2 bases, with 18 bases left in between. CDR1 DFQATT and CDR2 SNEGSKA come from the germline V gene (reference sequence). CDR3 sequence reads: CSVTWGGGPYNEQFF. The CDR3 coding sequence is TGCAGTGTGACTTGGGGAGGGGGACCCTACAATGAGCAGTTCTTC.

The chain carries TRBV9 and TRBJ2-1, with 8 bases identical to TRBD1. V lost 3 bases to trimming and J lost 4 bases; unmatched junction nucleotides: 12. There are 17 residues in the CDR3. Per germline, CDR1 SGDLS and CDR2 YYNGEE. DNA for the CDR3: TGTGCCAGCAGCGCGAACCCCGGGACAGGACAATACAATGAGCAGTTCTTC. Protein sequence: CASSANPGTGQYNEQFF.

This CDR3 is CASSQRQGTHYEQYF. As DNA, the CDR3 is TGCGCCAGCAGCCAACGACAGGGGACACACTACGAGCAGTACTTC. V and J are TRBV4-3 and TRBJ2-7, with 8 bases fitting TRBD1. The CDR3 totals 15 residues. The trim removed 2 bases at V and 3 bases at J, leaving 6 bases unmatched. CDR1 and CDR2 (germline): LGHNA, YSLEER.

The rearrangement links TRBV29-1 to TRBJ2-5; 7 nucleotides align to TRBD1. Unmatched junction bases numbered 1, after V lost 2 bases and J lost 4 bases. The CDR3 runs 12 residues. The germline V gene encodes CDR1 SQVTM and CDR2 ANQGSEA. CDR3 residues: CSVEKGAETQYF. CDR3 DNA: TGCAGCGTTGAAAAGGGGGCAGAGACCCAGTACTTC.

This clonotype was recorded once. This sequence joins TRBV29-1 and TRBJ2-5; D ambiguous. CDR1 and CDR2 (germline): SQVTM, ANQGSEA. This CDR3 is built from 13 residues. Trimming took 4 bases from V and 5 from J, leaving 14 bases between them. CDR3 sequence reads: CSVAARRGETQYF. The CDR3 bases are TGCAGCGTTGCGGCCCGGCGAGGCGAGACCCAGTACTTC.

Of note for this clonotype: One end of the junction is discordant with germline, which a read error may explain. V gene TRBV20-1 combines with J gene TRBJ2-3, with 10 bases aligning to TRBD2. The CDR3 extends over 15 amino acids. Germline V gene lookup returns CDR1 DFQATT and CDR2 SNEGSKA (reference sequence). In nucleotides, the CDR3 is TGCAGTGCTAGACCCCCTAGCGGGGGCACGGATACGCAGTATTTT. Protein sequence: CSARPPSGGTDTQYF.